This T cell receptor beta chain derives from a study of shared clonotypes between healthy human individuals. HIV-negative, healthy adults without recent acute infections or vaccinations were the donors. All participating donors were Caucasian adults from Nashville, Tennessee. Findings and caveats of the study: Estimated clonotype richness was generally higher in naive than memory subsets.

About this clone: Its antigen is undetermined.

Profiled with immunoSEQ multiplex PCR; TCRdb holds only in-frame clones, not every one. The repertoire holds 950,000 to 1,300,000 clones, with around 75% as singletons. Trimming took 7 bases from V and 5 from J, leaving 11 bases between them. The CDR3 consists of 12 residues. Germline assignment: CDR1 LNHDA and CDR2 SQIVND (reference sequence). This TCR came from a man aged 18 to 30 in good health. Sequenced input: memory CD4+ T cells sorted from blood. Subset reported: CD45RA-negative fraction. The rearrangement joins TRBV19 to TRBJ1-2; D is perhaps TRBD1 (5 bases). The CDR3 reads CASTRGEYGYTF. As DNA, the CDR3 is TGTGCCAGTACAAGGGGAGAATATGGCTACACCTTC.